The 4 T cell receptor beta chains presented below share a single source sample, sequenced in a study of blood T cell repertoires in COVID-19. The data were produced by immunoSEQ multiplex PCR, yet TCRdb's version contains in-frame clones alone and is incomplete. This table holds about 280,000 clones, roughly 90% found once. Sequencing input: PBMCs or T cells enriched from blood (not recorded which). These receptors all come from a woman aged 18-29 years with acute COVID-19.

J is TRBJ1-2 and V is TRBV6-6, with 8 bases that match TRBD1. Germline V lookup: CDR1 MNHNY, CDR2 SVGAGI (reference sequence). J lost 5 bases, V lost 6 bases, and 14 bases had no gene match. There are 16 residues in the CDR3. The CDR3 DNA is TGTGCCAGCAGCAATAAGGACAGGGAGGATTCATATGGCTACACCTTC. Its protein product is CASSNKDREDSYGYTF.

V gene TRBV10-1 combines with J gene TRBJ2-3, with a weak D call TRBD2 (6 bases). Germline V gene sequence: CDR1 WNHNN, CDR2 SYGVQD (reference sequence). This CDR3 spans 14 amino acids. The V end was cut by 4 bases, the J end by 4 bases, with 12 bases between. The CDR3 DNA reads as TGCGCCAGCAGTGTTGGAGGGCTAGCAGATACGCAGTATTTT. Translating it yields CASSVGGLADTQYF.

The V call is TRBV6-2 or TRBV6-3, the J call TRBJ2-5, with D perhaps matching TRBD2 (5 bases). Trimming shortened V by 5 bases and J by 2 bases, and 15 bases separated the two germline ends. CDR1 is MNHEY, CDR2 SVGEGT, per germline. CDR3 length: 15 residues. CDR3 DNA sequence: TGTGCCAGCAGTACATGGACTCGAGGACAAGAGACCCAGTACTTC. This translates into CASSTWTRGQETQYF.

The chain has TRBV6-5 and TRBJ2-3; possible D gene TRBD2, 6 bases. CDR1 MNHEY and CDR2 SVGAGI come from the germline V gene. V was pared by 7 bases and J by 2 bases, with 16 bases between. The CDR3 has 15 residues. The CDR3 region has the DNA TGTGCCAGCAAAGTTCGGAGGGAGGCCACAGATACGCAGTATTTT. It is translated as CASKVRREATDTQYF.